The rows below give T cell receptor beta chains drawn from one sample of a study of T-cell memory formation after mild COVID-19. TCRdb reprocessed the 5' RACE reads via MiXCR and lists one record per CDR3 protein. The table includes around 310,000 distinct CDR3 sequences, under 25% detected once. The sequencing input was PBMCs or a T cell subset sorted from them (not recorded which). These receptor sequences come from a man between 18 and 35 years old who had mild COVID-19 (a few samples of this study predate the infection). Cell type and time point are not known. Each CDR3 is given with its conserved first and last residue. A D gene is named only where the DNA matches it firmly. The listing skips clone size in some rows; elsewhere it reads once, few, many or a size class.

cdr3_length	j_call	d_call	clone_size	v_call	cdr3_nt	cdr3_aa
12	TRBJ1-3	-	-	TRBV18	TGTGCCAGCTCACCAGAGGGCTACACCATATATTTT	CASSPEGYTIYF
13	TRBJ2-1	-	few	TRBV10-2	TGCGCCAGCAGTGATAGTGTAACCAATGAGCAGTTCTTC	CASSDSVTNEQFF
16	TRBJ2-3	-	few	TRBV27	TGTGCCAGCAGTTTATCTCGGACAACTAGCACAGATACGCAGTATTTT	CASSLSRTTSTDTQYF
16	TRBJ2-1	TRBD1	-	TRBV7-2	TGTGCCAGCAGCCCCCCGACAGGGGGCTCCTACAATGAGCAGTTCTTC	CASSPPTGGSYNEQFF
12	TRBJ2-5	-	many	TRBV7-3	TGTGCCAGCAGCTTTGACAGGGAGACCCAGTACTTC	CASSFDRETQYF
12	TRBJ1-2	-	-	TRBV6-2/TRBV6-3	TGTGCCAGCGCAGGGGTTAACTATGGCTACACCTTC	CASAGVNYGYTF
16	TRBJ1-2	TRBD1	few	TRBV27	TGTGCCAGCAGTACCTCGAGACAGGGGGCGTCGGATGGCTACACCTTC	CASSTSRQGASDGYTF
14	TRBJ2-3	-	-	TRBV6-1	TGTGCCAGCAGTGAAGCCCAGGGGCTGGATACGCAGTATTTT	CASSEAQGLDTQYF
14	TRBJ2-3	-	few	TRBV29-1	TGCAGCGTTGAGGTAGCAGATAGCACAGATACGCAGTATTTT	CSVEVADSTDTQYF
20	TRBJ2-1	TRBD2	many	TRBV7-9	TGTGCCAGCAGGCTAGCGCTGGGGCAGAGGACTAGCGGCTCCTACAATGAGCAGTTCTTC	CASRLALGQRTSGSYNEQFF
14	TRBJ2-5	TRBD2	once	TRBV20-1	TGCAGTGCTAGGGTGCCAGCGGGGGGAGAGACCCAGTACTTC	CSARVPAGGETQYF
15	TRBJ1-4	TRBD1	-	TRBV5-5	TGTGCCAGCAGCTTGTCCGGGACAGAAAATGAAAAACTGTTTTTT	CASSLSGTENEKLFF
15	TRBJ1-1	-	few	TRBV15	TGTGCCACCAGCAGAGATCGACACCCAAACACTGAAGCTTTCTTT	CATSRDRHPNTEAFF
15	TRBJ1-2	-	-	TRBV27	TGTGCCAGCAGCGCTACAGGGTTTAGGAACTATGGCTACACCTTC	CASSATGFRNYGYTF
12	TRBJ1-2	-	few	TRBV7-6	TGTGCCAGCAGCTTAGCGTTGGGTGACTACACCTTC	CASSLALGDYTF